This TCR beta chain was sequenced for a study of shared clonotypes between healthy human individuals. About the research overall: The donor group consisted of a couple of women and a few men, aged 18 to 49.

Regarding this clone: What it binds is unknown.

Clones were sequenced by immunoSEQ multiplex PCR, and TCRdb holds only the in-frame ones, with some missing. The sample includes about 2.3 million clones, less than 95% of them seen just once. Findings and caveats of the study: Specimens sampled were limited to blood, with tissue repertoires likely differing.

The sequenced sample consisted of naive CD4+ T cells from PBMCs. The sample's subset: CD45RA+ positively selected. The origin of this receptor is a man between 18 and 29 years old in good health. Some clones in this sample may be carry-over from other donors' samples.

CDR3: CASSPSFEETQYF. The CDR3 DNA reads as TGTGCCAGCAGCCCTAGTTTTGAAGAGACCCAGTACTTC. The rearrangement uses TRBV7-2 and TRBJ2-5; D call uncertain. V lost 5 bases to trimming and J lost 3 bases, with 10 bases between them. CDR1 SGHTA and CDR2 FQGNSA come from the germline V gene. This CDR3 contains 13 residues. Using reference TRBV7-2 and TRBJ2-5 for the parts outside the CDR3, the full variable domain is GAGVSQSPSNKVTEKGKDVELRCDPISGHTALYWYRQSLGQGLEFLIYFQGNSAPDKSGLPSDRFSAERTGGSVSTLTIQRTQQEDSAVYLCASSPSFEETQYFGPGTRLLVL.